This record covers a single TCR beta chain. The sample holds a few counts of this clone. Its target antigen remains unknown. It has no much larger one-base neighbor in the sample; base qualities were not kept. This sample is drawn from a study of cytomegalovirus exposure and HLA in healthy donors (dated 2017 in TCRdb). Describing the broader study: In an earlier analysis of about 560 of the donors, about 270 Gb of sequence data and 90 million to 120 million unique TCR beta sequences from about 190 million T cells were reported. Of the approximately 370 genotyped donors, 65% to 90% were placed in the genetic ancestry cluster associated with self-reported Caucasian donors. To decide whether each TCR beta V gene segment behaved as functional or pseudogenic, an earlier analysis of some 600 of the donors relied on high-throughput TCR beta sequencing. Typing coverage differed by locus: A, B, C, DRB1 and DQB1 were typed in about 629-630 donors, DQA1 in around 500, DPA1 in around 610, and DPB1 in 450 to 480. Donor age, sex, ethnicity and CMV serostatus were compiled alongside the repertoire data. Along with the 666-subject first cohort, a separate validation cohort of approximately 110 different subjects was used. A few DR-DQ haplotypes were treated as single units for association and clustering because of strong linkage in the cohort. A later analysis re-analyzed previously published TCR beta repertoires from roughly 630 donors and added high-resolution HLA genotyping to study TCR occurrence patterns. An early release that covered more than 550 HLA-typed donors contained 250 to 350 gigabases of sequencing data and about 84 million unique TCR sequences. The study combined high-throughput TCR immunosequencing, statistical association of individual TCRs with disease status, and machine learning to predict cytomegalovirus infection status. The study was designed to test whether signatures of past pathogen exposure could be identified by cataloging public T cell receptors. Every discovery cohort repertoire had been produced on one sequencing platform. In a later genetic analysis, genome-wide SNP genotypes for about 65% of the roughly 670 donors were used, and that subset was treated as a discovery cohort. Among a few hundred genotyped donors of the cohort, an average of approximately 230,000 unique TCR beta nucleotide sequences were sequenced per donor, around 20% of them non-productive. Using immunosequencing, the study profiled T cell repertoires from around 670 subjects and related those repertoires to cytomegalovirus serostatus. HLA typing covered class I and class II loci at four-digit resolution. In the later analysis, no new phenotypic data were used to find candidate immune exposures; instead, reliance was placed on TCR beta sequences and their occurrence across donors. The investigation overall reported the following: In a later analysis, several top co-occurrence clusters were reported to appear linked to parvovirus B19, influenza, CMV and Epstein-Barr virus. In a later analysis, around 15,000 TCR beta sequences were associated with specific HLA alleles at a false discovery rate of 0.05. A later analysis found that HLA-associated TCR beta chains were more clonally expanded and had lower generation probabilities than equally common non-associated chains. In an earlier analysis of approximately 600 of the donors, most TCR beta V segments were observed in productive rearrangements about 90% or about 30% of the time, broadly matching IMGT annotations. A later genetic analysis associated a missense DCLRE1C variant with V-gene and J-gene trimming of TCR beta chains, and an independent cohort replicated the association. The cohort was sequenced for TCR beta chains only, and without alpha or paired-chain data the features that could be detected were limited. In both the original and validation cohorts, the classifier was reported to diagnose cytomegalovirus status with high specificity and sensitivity. The only immune exposure information available for the cohort was CMV serostatus. The earlier analysis of approximately 590 of the donors excluded some 15 rarely observed V segments, including chromosome 9 orphons, because counts were too low. A further reported finding was that TCR beta sequences accurately predicted the HLA-A and HLA-B alleles for most subjects in the first cohort. The study listed 150 to 200 TCR beta chains as associated with cytomegalovirus. In vitro tests confirmed that a few of the cytomegalovirus-associated TCR beta chains recognize cytomegalovirus antigens. Most CMV-associated TCR beta chains appeared to be HLA-restricted in a later analysis, and the HLA associations seemed to be driven largely by CMV exposure. According to a later genetic analysis, donors in an Asian-associated ancestry cluster had fewer N-insertions in productive TCRs than the approximately 670-donor mean. It was suggested by the authors that the approach could potentially be generalized to other disease states and immunological phenotypes. Presence/absence analyses assumed roughly uniform sequencing depth across donors, an assumption that may not hold. Because some donors lacked HLA typing at each locus, the association tests relied only on the typed subset. When HLA alleles, especially DR and DQ, strongly co-occurred, TCR associations were difficult to assign to individual alleles. Most TCR sequences were seen in very few donors, while some public TCRs were found in many individuals. The sequencing pipeline was judged likely to have produced a cluster of highly shared sequence variants as a technical artifact. Correlated functional status among segregating V segments might reflect linkage disequilibrium, but an unknown experimental factor could not be ruled out. A later analysis found that TCR association rates varied across HLA loci, with DRB1 alleles showing the most associated TCRs and HLA-C alleles the fewest.

Libraries were built with the immunoSEQ multiplex PCR assay. For the multiplex PCR, a mixture combining 60 forward primers for TCR Vbeta segments and 13 reverse primers for TCR Jbeta segments was used. The CDR3 region of rearranged TCR beta genes was amplified from genomic DNA with a multiplex PCR assay. The Illumina HiSeq System was used to sequence the amplified TCR beta libraries as 87-base-pair reads. Turning to the authors' computational methods: A later analysis tallied tens of millions of unique TCR beta chains across the roughly 610 repertoires, and about 10 million of those chains were shared by two or more donors. Raw reads were error-corrected and collapsed into unique sequences with a nearest-neighbor algorithm that merged closely related sequences to remove PCR and sequencing errors. To assign V, D and J gene segments, CDR3 sequences were aligned to IMGT reference sequences. For a sequence to be retained, at least a six-nucleotide match to both a V gene segment and a J gene segment was required. Rearrangements were classified as productive when the CDR3 lacked stop codons and remained in frame with V and J, and all other rearrangements were classified as non-productive. CDR3 was defined by IMGT convention, running from the second conserved V-encoded cysteine to the conserved J-encoded phenylalanine. In an earlier analysis of 587 of the donors, sequences lacking an unambiguous match to a single V gene segment were excluded. In an earlier analysis of about 590 of the donors, a V segment was called functional when productive rearrangements were above 56.7%, and segregating when the standard deviation between donors exceeded 5%. A statistical classification framework was developed to diagnose cytomegalovirus status using the catalog of TCR beta chain sequences. V and J gene assignment, in a later analysis, came from comparing TCR nucleotide sequences with IMGT/GENE-DB human TR gene sequences. A later analysis assigned CDR3 sequences and most-parsimonious VDJ recombination scenarios with the TCRdist pipeline. A later analysis defined each TCR beta chain by its CDR3 amino acid sequence plus V-gene family, and excluded reads lacking a unique V-gene family. As a way to deal with suspected cross-contamination and a sequencing artifact, a later analysis dropped 500 to 700 nucleotide sequences that were highly shared and had low generation probability. A later analysis calculated a clonal expansion index for each public chain from normalized within-repertoire ranks of inferred template counts. In a later analysis, generation probabilities were computed using a VDJ recombination model fitted to out-of-frame rearrangements, and the results were checked against IGoR. In a later analysis, hypergeometric tests were used to score TCR-TCR, TCR-HLA and TCR-CMV co-occurrence, with a repertoire-size bias correction applied to TCR pairs. To estimate false discovery rates, a later analysis permuted the HLA or CMV assignments 20 times. In a later analysis, co-occurring TCRs were grouped using DBSCAN, with TCRdist sequence similarity added in when clustering inside HLA-allele-positive subsets. Co-occurrence clustering excluded repertoires with fewer than 30,000 or more than 120,000 public chains, plus five with anomalous nucleotide sharing. Here the immuneACCESS table is served through TCRdb, limited to in-frame sequences with V and J called. Missing clones are a known gap in these copies; in checked studies unresolved V genes cover under half, and the rest lacks a known reason. V and J calls and clone size are those listed in that table; D and trimming were worked out from the DNA. This sample is represented by around 130,000 clones; around 8.5% of them were singletons. 5.5% of the sample is in the top ten clones.

The cohort comprised 550 to 700 healthy bone marrow donors. At the time of sampling, all cohort members were nominally healthy, though unrecorded immune exposures were likely present. The donor tested CMV seronegative, placing the donor among the 300 to 400 seronegative members of the cohort. A peripheral blood sample was provided by each donor, and peripheral blood mononuclear cells were used for TCR beta sequencing. Genomic DNA extraction from the blood cell samples was performed with the Qiagen DNeasy Blood Extraction Kit. Sequencing used PBMCs. This receptor was identified in a man aged 35 to 55 in good health and CMV-seronegative.

The CDR3 protein: CASSTLADQETQYF. In nucleotides, the sequence is TGTGCCAGCAGCACGCTAGCGGACCAAGAGACCCAGTACTTC. Rearrangement joined TRBV5-6 to TRBJ2-5, with TRBD2 matching 7 junction bases. V is trimmed back by 4 bases and J by 0 bases, and the junction contains 3 bases that no gene match accounts for. CDR1 and CDR2 (SGHDT, YYEEEE) derive from the germline V gene. The CDR3 contains 14 residues, cysteine and phenylalanine counted. Only the CDR3 portion is preserved as DNA: 42 bases, with reading frame beginning at the first base.